This TCR beta chain was recovered during a study of cytomegalovirus exposure and HLA in healthy donors. Study findings and constraints: It was reportedly the case that the classifier diagnosed cytomegalovirus status with high specificity and sensitivity.

Remarks on this clone: What it binds is not known.

Sequencing was performed with immunoSEQ multiplex PCR; in TCRdb, only in-frame clones are kept and a portion is missing. The table has about 250,000 clones, over 75% seen once. The sequence came from a man younger than 35 in good health and CMV-seropositive. Sample: PBMCs.

CDR3 sequence: CASIMNTEAFF. DNA for the CDR3: TGTGCCAGTATCATGAACACTGAAGCTTTCTTT. The V and J genes are TRBV19 and TRBJ1-1; no firm D call. In germline, CDR1 is LNHDA, CDR2 SQIVND (reference sequence). V lost 7 bases, J lost 0 bases, and 3 bases lay in between. This CDR3 contains 11 residues. The whole variable domain, remainder taken from reference TRBV19 and TRBJ1-1, is DGGITQSPKYLFRKEGQNVTLSCEQNLNHDAMYWYRQDPGQGLRLIYYSQIVNDFQKGDIAEGYSVSREKKESFPLTVTSAQKNPTAFYLCASIMNTEAFFGQGTRLTVV.